The 20 T cell receptor beta chains below were found in one sample sequenced in a study of vaccination effects on CD4 cells after COVID-19. No antigen has been assigned to these receptors. Sequencing followed a ViraFEST assay step that expanded antigen-specific CD4+ T cells with viral peptide pools. Scientists isolated CD4+ T cells after a roughly 9-day culture period ended. Each participant received a vaccine that was either BNT162b2 or mRNA-1273, given as two doses. Using immunoSEQ multiplex PCR, the repertoire was profiled, and TCRdb retains in-frame clones only, with some absent. The sample gives 20,000 to 25,000 clones, roughly 79% of which show up once; approximately 5.6% is in the top ten. Material: CD4+ T cells from PBMCs cultured with SARS-CoV-2 spike peptides, obtained after COVID-19 vaccination. These receptors were collected from a human donor who received a COVID-19 vaccine. Some clones in this sample may be carry-over from other donors' samples.

This chain uses TRBV12-1 with TRBJ2-5; the D call of TRBD1 is as the table states it, not checked on the DNA. TRBV12-1 constitutes a pseudogene. There are 15 residues in the CDR3. CDR3 residues: CASSFETGRGETQYF. CDR3 coding DNA: TGTGCCAGCAGCTTTGAAACAGGGCGAGGGGAGACCCAGTACTTC.

The V call is TRBV25-1, the J call TRBJ1-4; 7 positions agree with TRBD1. CDR1 is MGHDK and CDR2 is SYGVNS in the germline V gene. This CDR3 has 15 residues. Germline trimming cut 3 bases from V and 5 bases from J; bases unmatched to any gene: 6. CDR3 bases: TGTGCCAGCAGTGACCCGGCAGGGGGAAATGAAAAACTGTTTTTT. It is translated as CASSDPAGGNEKLFF.

The genes are TRBV5-5 and TRBJ1-2; D uncertain. The CDR3 spans 17 residues. V lost 4 bases to trimming and J lost 8 bases, with 27 bases between them. Germline assignment: CDR1 SGHKS and CDR2 YYEKEE (reference sequence). In DNA form, the CDR3 reads TGTGCCAGCAGCACGGACTCAAAGTGGGGTTGGTCTGTGGGCTACACCTTC. Translated, it gives CASSTDSKWGWSVGYTF.

This chain links TRBV5-6 with TRBJ2-7, with D perhaps matching TRBD1 (5 bases). CDR1 and CDR2 (germline): SGHDT, YYEEEE. The CDR3 loop spans 15 amino acids. Trimming stripped 1 base from V and 6 bases from J, with 17 bases between. The CDR3 region is CASSLRGGWGLEQYV. CDR3 nucleotides: TGTGCCAGCAGCTTGAGGGGCGGATGGGGCCTCGAGCAGTACGTC.

This clone has only a few counts. The J gene is TRBJ1-3, the V gene TRBV7-9; D gene ambiguous. Germline CDR1 is SEHNR and CDR2 is FQNEAQ (reference sequence). The CDR3 totals 17 residues. V was pared by 1 base and J by 1 base, with 14 bases between. DNA for the CDR3: TGTGCCAGCAGCTTAGTTACGGGTATTCGTTCTGGAAACACCATATATTTT. It codes for CASSLVTGIRSGNTIYF.

The genes are TRBV6-6 and TRBJ2-2; no reliable D call. Germline CDR1 MNHNY, CDR2 SVGAGI (reference sequence). V dropped 4 bases and J dropped 4 bases, with 7 bases sitting between them. The CDR3 has 13 amino acids. The CDR3 reads CASSLPGTGELFF. The DNA for the CDR3 is TGTGCCAGCAGTTTACCGGGCACCGGGGAGCTGTTTTTT.

This rearrangement joins TRBV5-1 to TRBJ1-3; D not certain. This CDR3 is built from 15 residues. Per the germline V gene, CDR1 is SGHRS and CDR2 is YFSETQ. V lost 3 bases, J lost 2 bases, and 12 bases lay in between. The CDR3 here is CASSYRRDPGNTIYF. The CDR3 nucleotides are TGCGCCAGCAGCTACAGACGTGACCCTGGAAACACCATATATTTT.

J is TRBJ2-4 and V is TRBV6-6; TRBD2 agrees at 7 bases. The CDR3 runs 16 residues. V was pared by 4 bases and J by 2 bases, with 8 bases of the junction left unmatched. Germline loops: CDR1 MNHNY, CDR2 SVGAGI (reference sequence). Here the CDR3 DNA reads TGTGCCAGCAGTTGGGGAGGGGCCCGGACCAAAAACATTCAGTACTTC. Protein product: CASSWGGARTKNIQYF.

V gene TRBV6-5 combines with J gene TRBJ1-1, with D uncertain. The CDR3 has 13 residues. V was trimmed by 6 bases and J by 7 bases, leaving 15 bases between them. Germline V gives CDR1 MNHEY, CDR2 SVGAGI. The chain's CDR3 is CASRPGVSNEAFF. In DNA, the CDR3 is TGTGCCAGCAGACCCGGCGTTTCCAATGAAGCTTTCTTT.

In DNA form, the CDR3 reads TGTGCCAGCAGCCAGGACCTCCCCGGGGGGTGGGGTGAGCAGTTCTTC. Translation: CASSQDLPGGWGEQFF. The genes are TRBV3-1 (or the pseudogene TRBV3-2) and TRBJ2-1, with 7 bases that match TRBD2. The CDR3 contains 16 residues. Germline trimming cut 3 bases from V and 9 bases from J; bases unmatched to any gene: 14. Germline V lookup: CDR1 LGHDT, CDR2 YNNKEL (reference sequence).

This clone was counted a single time. The chain combines TRBV6-4 with TRBJ2-1; 9 positions agree with TRBD2. The CDR3 is 15 amino acids. Germline CDR1 reads MRHNA; CDR2 reads SNTAGT. Trimming removed 5 bases from V and 4 bases from J; junction bases left unmatched: 6. The CDR3, as DNA: TGTGCCAGCAGTCTGAGCGGGGGGCCGTACAATGAGCAGTTCTTC. Translated: CASSLSGGPYNEQFF.

In its sample, this clone was seen a few times. The chain uses TRBV20-1 and TRBJ2-3; D ambiguous. The CDR3 runs to 10 residues. The germline V gene has CDR1 DFQATT and CDR2 SNEGSKA (reference sequence). V was shortened by 2 bases and J by 5 bases, with 2 bases between the two germline ends. CDR3 in amino acids: CSARLDTQYF. CDR3 sequence (DNA): TGCAGTGCTAGATTAGATACGCAGTATTTT.

This clone was counted a few times. CDR3 residues: CASSEAQSSDPYEQYV. DNA of the CDR3: TGTGCCAGCAGTGAAGCGCAAAGTTCAGACCCATACGAGCAGTACGTC. This chain connects TRBV6-1 to TRBJ2-7; D call uncertain. Germline CDR1 MNHNS, CDR2 SASEGT. Trimming pared 0 bases from V and 4 bases from J, leaving 16 bases between. This CDR3 comprises 16 residues.

The chain links TRBV6-4 to TRBJ2-6; D is perhaps TRBD1 or TRBD2 (5 bases each). The CDR3 loop spans 15 amino acids. The V gene lost 0 bases and the J gene lost 2 bases, with 5 bases spanning the gap. CDR1 and CDR2 (germline): MRHNA, SNTAGT. The DNA for the CDR3 is TGTGCCAGCAGTGACTCGGGGGCTGGGGCCAACGTCCTGACTTTC. Encoded protein: CASSDSGAGANVLTF.

The CDR3 DNA reads as TGTGCCACCTTCCTTAGACAGGTCATCCACTACGAGCAGTACGTC. The encoded protein is CATFLRQVIHYEQYV. The chain recombines TRBV15 with TRBJ2-7; tentative D call: TRBD1 (6 bases). The CDR3 sequence is 15 residues long. From germline, CDR1 is LNHNV and CDR2 YYDKDF (reference sequence). V gave up 8 bases and J gave up 3 bases, with 20 bases separating them.

The chain couples TRBV7-9 to TRBJ1-5; 7 bases are a match to TRBD1. The germline CDR1 and CDR2 sequences are SEHNR and FQNEAQ (reference sequence). Germline trimming cut 5 bases from V and 7 bases from J; bases unmatched to any gene: 5. The CDR3 spans 13 residues. CDR3 sequence reads: CASSDREGQPQHF. The CDR3 DNA sequence: TGTGCCAGCAGCGACAGGGAAGGGCAGCCCCAGCATTTT.

This clone was seen once. The V gene is TRBV10-3, the J gene TRBJ1-1; maybe TRBD1 (6 bases). The CDR3 extends over 13 amino acids. Germline lookup yields CDR1 ENHRY and CDR2 SYGVKD. Trimming took off 9 bases at V and 4 bases at J, with 15 bases between the two ends. This CDR3 reads CAIGGGLSTEAFF. The CDR3 region has the DNA TGTGCCATTGGGGGGGGGCTTAGCACTGAAGCTTTCTTT.

The CDR3 loop reads CASNRAREAYTF. The CDR3 DNA sequence: TGTGCCAGCAACCGTGCGAGGGAGGCATACACCTTC. J is TRBJ1-2 and V is TRBV9, with D hard to call. With 6 bases removed from V and 11 bases from J, the gap between germline ends came to 17 bases. From germline, CDR1 is SGDLS and CDR2 YYNGEE. The CDR3 consists of 12 residues. Full variable domain (remainder filled in from reference TRBV9 and TRBJ1-2): DSGVTQTPKHLITATGQRVTLRCSPRSGDLSVYWYQQSLDQGLQFLIQYYNGEERAKGNILERFSAQQFPDLHSELNLSSLELGDSALYFCASNRAREAYTFGSGTRLTVV.

Comments on this clone: The sample has other DNA sequences that encode this CDR3 too. The CDR3 coding sequence is TGTGCCAGCTCACCAGTCTGGAATTCGAGTCCGGATACGCAGTATTTT. It encodes CASSPVWNSSPDTQYF. The chain links TRBV18 to TRBJ2-3; D is unresolved. V lost 2 bases, J lost 6 bases, and 18 bases lay in between. Germline V gene lookup returns CDR1 KGHSH and CDR2 LQKENI. The CDR3 runs 16 residues. Full variable domain (outside the CDR3, taken from reference TRBV18 and TRBJ2-3): NAGVMQNPRHLVRRRGQEARLRCSPMKGHSHVYWYRQLPEEGLKFMVYLQKENIIDESGMPKERFSAEFPKEGPSILRIQQVVRGDSAAYFCASSPVWNSSPDTQYFGPGTRLTVL.

This chain connects TRBV2 to TRBJ1-2; D gene uncertain. The V end lost 6 bases, the J end lost 4 bases, and 12 bases lay between the germline ends. The CDR3 runs 13 residues. Germline V gene lookup returns CDR1 SNHLY and CDR2 FYNNEI. CDR3 residues: CASRPIISYGYTF. Written as DNA, the CDR3 is TGTGCCAGCAGGCCCATAATAAGCTATGGCTACACCTTC.